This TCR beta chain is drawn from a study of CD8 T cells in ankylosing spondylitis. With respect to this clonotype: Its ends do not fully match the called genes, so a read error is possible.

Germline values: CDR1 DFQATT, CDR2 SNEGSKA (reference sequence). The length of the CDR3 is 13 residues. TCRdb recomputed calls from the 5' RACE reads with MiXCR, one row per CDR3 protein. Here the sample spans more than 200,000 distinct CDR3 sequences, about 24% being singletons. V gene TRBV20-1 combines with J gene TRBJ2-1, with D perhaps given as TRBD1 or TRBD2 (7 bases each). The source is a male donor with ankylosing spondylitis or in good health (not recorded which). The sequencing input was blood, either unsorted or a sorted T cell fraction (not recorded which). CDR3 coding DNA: TGCAGTGCTAGAGATACAGCGGGACAGCTCCAAGTCTTC. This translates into CSARDTAGQLQVF.